This TCR beta chain emerged from a study of regulatory T cells in long-lasting Graves disease. Overall study: In persistent Graves' disease, antithyroid drugs had been taken for over 5 years and TSH receptor antibodies stayed positive.

With regard to this clonotype: What it binds is unknown.

iRepertoire HTBI primers and Arm-PCR of CDR3 regions built TCR beta libraries. TCRdb re-analysed the multiplex PCR reads in MiXCR, keeping a single row per CDR3 protein. The sample has 300,000 or so distinct CDR3 sequences; around 20% are singletons. The sample's time point: persistent/refractory GD, antithyroid drugs over 5 years with positive TRAb. RNA isolated from PBMCs was used to make the TCR library. The authors diagnosed Graves' disease using American Thyroid Association guidelines. EDTA tubes were used for drawing 8.5 to 9.5 milliliters of peripheral blood. Findings of the study overall: Persistent disease favored TRBV28, TRBJ1-2 and TRBJ2-5.

After removal of 10 bases from V and 7 bases from J, the junction contained 6 bases not matched to a gene. Germline V lookup: CDR1 ENHRY, CDR2 SYGVKD. CDR3 length equals 12 residues. The clonotype originates from a female donor with Graves disease. This chain links TRBV10-3 with TRBJ2-2; 7 bases match TRBD1. Sample: peripheral blood mononuclear cells (PBMCs), taken when the disease was refractory, from a patient treated with antithyroid drugs. The CDR3 bases are TGTGCCACCCTGGACAGGTTCGGGGAGCTGTTTTTT. Translation gives CATLDRFGELFF.